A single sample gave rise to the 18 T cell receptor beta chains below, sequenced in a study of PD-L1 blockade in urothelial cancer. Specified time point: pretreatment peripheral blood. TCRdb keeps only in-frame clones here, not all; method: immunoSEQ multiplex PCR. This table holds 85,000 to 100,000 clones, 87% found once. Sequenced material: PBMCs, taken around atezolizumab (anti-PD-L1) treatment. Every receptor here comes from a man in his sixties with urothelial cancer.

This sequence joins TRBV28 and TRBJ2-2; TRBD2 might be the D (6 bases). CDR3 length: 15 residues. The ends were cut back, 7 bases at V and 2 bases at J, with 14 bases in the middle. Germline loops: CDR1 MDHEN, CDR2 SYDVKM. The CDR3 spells CASTPAGANTGELFF. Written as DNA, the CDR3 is TGTGCCAGCACCCCAGCGGGCGCAAACACCGGGGAGCTGTTTTTT.

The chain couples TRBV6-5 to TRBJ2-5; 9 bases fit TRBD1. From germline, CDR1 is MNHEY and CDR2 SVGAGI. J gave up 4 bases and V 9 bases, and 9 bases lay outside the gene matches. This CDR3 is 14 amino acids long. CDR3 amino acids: CASRGTGLGETQYF. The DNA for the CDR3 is TGTGCCAGTCGCGGGACAGGGCTTGGAGAGACCCAGTACTTC.

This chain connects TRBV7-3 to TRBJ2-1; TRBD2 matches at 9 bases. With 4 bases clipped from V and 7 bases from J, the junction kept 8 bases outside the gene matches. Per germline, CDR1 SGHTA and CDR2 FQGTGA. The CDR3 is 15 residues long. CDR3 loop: CASSYAGLAGNEQFF. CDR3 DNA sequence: TGTGCCAGCAGCTACGCCGGGCTAGCGGGGAATGAGCAGTTCTTC. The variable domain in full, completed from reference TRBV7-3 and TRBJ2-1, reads GAGVSQTPSNKVTEKGKYVELRCDPISGHTALYWYRQSLGQGPEFLIYFQGTGAADDSGLPNDRFFAVRPEGSVSTLKIQRTERGDSAVYLCASSYAGLAGNEQFFGPGTRLTVL.

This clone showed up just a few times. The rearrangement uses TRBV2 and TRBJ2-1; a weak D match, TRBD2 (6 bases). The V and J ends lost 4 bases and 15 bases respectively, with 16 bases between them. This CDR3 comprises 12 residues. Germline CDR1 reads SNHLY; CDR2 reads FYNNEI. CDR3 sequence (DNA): TGTGCCAGCAGTGCGGGTTTGGGACTTCTGTTCTTC. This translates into CASSAGLGLLFF.

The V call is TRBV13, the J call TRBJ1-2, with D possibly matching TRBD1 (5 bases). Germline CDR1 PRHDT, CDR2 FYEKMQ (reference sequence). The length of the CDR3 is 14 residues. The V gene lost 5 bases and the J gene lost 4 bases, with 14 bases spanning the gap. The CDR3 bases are TGTGCCAGCAGCGTCCTGGGGGGTAGCTATGGCTACACCTTC. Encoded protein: CASSVLGGSYGYTF.

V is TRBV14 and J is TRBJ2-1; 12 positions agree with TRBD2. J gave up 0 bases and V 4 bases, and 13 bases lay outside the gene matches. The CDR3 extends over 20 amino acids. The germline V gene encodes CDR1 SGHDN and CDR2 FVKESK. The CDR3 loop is CASSPYYGTSGSASYNEQFF. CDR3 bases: TGTGCCAGCAGCCCATATTACGGGACTAGCGGGTCGGCCTCCTACAATGAGCAGTTCTTC.

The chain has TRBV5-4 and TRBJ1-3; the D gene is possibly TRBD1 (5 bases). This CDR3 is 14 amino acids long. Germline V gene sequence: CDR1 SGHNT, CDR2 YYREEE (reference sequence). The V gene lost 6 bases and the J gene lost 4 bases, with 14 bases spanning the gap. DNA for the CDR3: TGTGCCAGCACCAACCAGGGTTCGGGAAACACCATATATTTT. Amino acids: CASTNQGSGNTIYF. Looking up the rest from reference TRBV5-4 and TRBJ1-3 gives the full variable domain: ETGVTQSPTHLIKTRGQQVTLRCSSQSGHNTVSWYQQALGQGPQFIFQYYREEENGRGNFPPRFSGLQFPNYSSELNVNALELDDSALYLCASTNQGSGNTIYFGEGSWLTVV.

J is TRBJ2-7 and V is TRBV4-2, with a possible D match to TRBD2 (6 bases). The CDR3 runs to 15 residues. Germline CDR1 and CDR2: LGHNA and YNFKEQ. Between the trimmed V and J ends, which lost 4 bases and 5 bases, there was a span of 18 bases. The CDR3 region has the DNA TGTGCCAGCAGCCCTCGAGGCGGGACGGGCGACGAGCAGTACTTC. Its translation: CASSPRGGTGDEQYF.

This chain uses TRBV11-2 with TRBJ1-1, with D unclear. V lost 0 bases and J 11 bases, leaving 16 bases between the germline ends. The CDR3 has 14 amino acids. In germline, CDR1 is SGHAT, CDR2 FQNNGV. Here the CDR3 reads CASSLDPGPAGAFF. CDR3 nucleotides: TGTGCCAGCAGCTTAGATCCTGGGCCCGCTGGGGCTTTCTTT. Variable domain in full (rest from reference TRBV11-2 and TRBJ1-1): EAGVAQSPRYKIIEKRQSVAFWCNPISGHATLYWYQQILGQGPKLLIQFQNNGVVDDSQLPKDRFSAERLKGVDSTLKIQPAKLEDSAVYLCASSLDPGPAGAFFGQGTRLTVV.

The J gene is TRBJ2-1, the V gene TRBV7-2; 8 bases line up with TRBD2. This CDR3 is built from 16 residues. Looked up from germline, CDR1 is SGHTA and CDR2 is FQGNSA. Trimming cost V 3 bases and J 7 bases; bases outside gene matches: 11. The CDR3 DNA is TGTGCCAGCAGCTTCCCGTTGGCGGGGGGTCGAAATGAGCAGTTCTTC. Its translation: CASSFPLAGGRNEQFF.

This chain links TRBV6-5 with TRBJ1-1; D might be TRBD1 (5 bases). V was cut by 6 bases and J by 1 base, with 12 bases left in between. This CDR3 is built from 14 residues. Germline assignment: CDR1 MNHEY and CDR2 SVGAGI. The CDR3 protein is CASRETGGNTEAFF. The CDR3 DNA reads TGTGCCAGCAGAGAGACGGGGGGGAACACTGAAGCTTTCTTT.

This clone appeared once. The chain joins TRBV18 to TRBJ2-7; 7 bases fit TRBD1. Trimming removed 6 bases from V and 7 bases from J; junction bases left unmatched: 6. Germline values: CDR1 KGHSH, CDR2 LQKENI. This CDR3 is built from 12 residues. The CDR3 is CASSRDREEQYF. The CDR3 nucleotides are TGTGCCAGCTCCCGGGACAGAGAGGAGCAGTACTTC.

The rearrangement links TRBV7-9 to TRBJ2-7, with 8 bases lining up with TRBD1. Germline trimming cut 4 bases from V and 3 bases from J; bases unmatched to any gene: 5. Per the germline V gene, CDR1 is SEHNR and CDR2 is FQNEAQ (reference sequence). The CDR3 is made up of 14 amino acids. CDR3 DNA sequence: TGTGCCAGCAGCTCGGACAGGGTGGTCTACGAGCAGTACTTC. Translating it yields CASSSDRVVYEQYF.

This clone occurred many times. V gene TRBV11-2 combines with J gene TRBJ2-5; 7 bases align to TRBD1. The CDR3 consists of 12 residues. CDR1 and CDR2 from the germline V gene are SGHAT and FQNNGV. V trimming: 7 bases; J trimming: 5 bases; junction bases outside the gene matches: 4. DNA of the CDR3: TGTGCCAGCACTAGGGGGCTTGAGACCCAGTACTTC. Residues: CASTRGLETQYF. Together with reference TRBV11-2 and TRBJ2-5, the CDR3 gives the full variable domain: EAGVAQSPRYKIIEKRQSVAFWCNPISGHATLYWYQQILGQGPKLLIQFQNNGVVDDSQLPKDRFSAERLKGVDSTLKIQPAKLEDSAVYLCASTRGLETQYFGPGTRLLVL.

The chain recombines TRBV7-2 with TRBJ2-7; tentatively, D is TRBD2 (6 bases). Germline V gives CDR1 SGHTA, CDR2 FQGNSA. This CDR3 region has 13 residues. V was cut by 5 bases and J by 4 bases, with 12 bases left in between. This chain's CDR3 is CASSRGLLYEQYF. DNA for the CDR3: TGTGCCAGCAGCCGGGGACTTCTTTACGAGCAGTACTTC.

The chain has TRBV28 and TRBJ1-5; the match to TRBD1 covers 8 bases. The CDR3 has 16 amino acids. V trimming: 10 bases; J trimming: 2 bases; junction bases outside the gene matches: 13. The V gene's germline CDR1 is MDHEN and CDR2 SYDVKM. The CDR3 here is CATSGQDVRRNQPQHF. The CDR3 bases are TGTGCCACTTCGGGACAGGACGTCAGGCGCAATCAGCCCCAGCATTTT.

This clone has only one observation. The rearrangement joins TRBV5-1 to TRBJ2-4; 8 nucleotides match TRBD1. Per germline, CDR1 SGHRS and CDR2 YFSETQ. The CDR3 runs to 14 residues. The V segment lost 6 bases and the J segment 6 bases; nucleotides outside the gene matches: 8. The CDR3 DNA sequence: TGCGCCAGCAACCCGACAGGGGACGGAAACATTCAGTACTTC. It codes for CASNPTGDGNIQYF.

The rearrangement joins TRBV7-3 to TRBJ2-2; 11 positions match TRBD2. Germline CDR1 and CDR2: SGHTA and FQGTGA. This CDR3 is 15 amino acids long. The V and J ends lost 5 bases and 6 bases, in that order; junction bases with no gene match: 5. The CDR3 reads CASSPRLAGPGELFF. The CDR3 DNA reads TGTGCCAGCAGCCCCCGACTAGCGGGACCCGGGGAGCTGTTTTTT.